Presented here are 18 T cell receptor beta chains from one specimen sequenced in a study of blood T cell repertoires in COVID-19. Libraries were prepared by immunoSEQ multiplex PCR; TCRdb keeps only in-frame clonotypes and omits some of them. Altogether 40,000 to 50,000 clones are present, about 90% being singletons, with the ten largest covering just under 6.5%. Sequenced material: peripheral blood. The receptors stem from a man between 65 and 85 years old with active COVID-19.

This clone has a handful of counts. The chain is built from TRBV7-9 and TRBJ1-6; 12 nucleotides align to TRBD1. CDR1 SEHNR and CDR2 FQNEAQ come from the germline V gene (reference sequence). V dropped 5 bases and J dropped 14; count of bases not matched to a gene: 10. The CDR3 consists of 15 residues. CDR3 bases: TGTGCCAGCAGCCGGGGACAGGGGGCGACCCCATCCCTCCACTTT. Amino acids: CASSRGQGATPSLHF.

This clone was observed a handful of times. The V and J genes are TRBV7-9 and TRBJ1-2; possibly TRBD1 for D (5 bases). Between the trimmed V and J ends, which lost 3 bases and 4 bases, there was a span of 9 bases. Germline CDR1 and CDR2: SEHNR and FQNEAQ (reference sequence). This CDR3 spans 13 amino acids. CDR3 amino acids: CASSLTVGYGYTF. The CDR3 DNA reads TGTGCCAGCAGCTTGACAGTGGGCTATGGCTACACCTTC.

This CDR3 is CASSQDRSRDRSGYTF. DNA for the CDR3: TGTGCCAGCAGCCAAGATCGGTCCCGGGACAGGAGCGGCTACACCTTC. The chain is built from TRBV3-1 (or the pseudogene TRBV3-2) and TRBJ1-2; 8 bases match TRBD1. The V gene's germline CDR1 is LGHDT and CDR2 YNNKEL (reference sequence). V lost 0 bases and J lost 8; bases outside the gene matches: 11. The CDR3 is 16 residues long.

V is TRBV5-1 and J is TRBJ2-3; D gene ambiguous. This CDR3 spans 14 amino acids. V was clipped by 1 base and J by 2 bases, with 8 bases between them. Germline values: CDR1 SGHRS, CDR2 YFSETQ. CDR3 in amino acids: CASSLWLITDTQYF. CDR3 nucleotide sequence: TGCGCCAGCAGCTTGTGGCTGATCACAGATACGCAGTATTTT.

The chain couples TRBV5-1 to TRBJ1-6, with D unclear. Germline CDR1 is SGHRS and CDR2 is YFSETQ. The CDR3 totals 14 residues. Trimming removed 0 bases at V and 6 bases at J, with 7 bases between. DNA of the CDR3: TGCGCCAGCAGCTTGGGGGAGAGTAATTCACCCCTCCACTTT. Its translation is CASSLGESNSPLHF.

The CDR3 reads CACSSQGLGNSPLHF. The CDR3 DNA reads as TGTGCCTGTTCTTCTCAGGGTTTAGGGAATTCACCCCTCCACTTT. The chain is built from TRBV30 and TRBJ1-6; tentatively, D is TRBD1 (5 bases). The V end lost 6 bases, the J end lost 7 bases, and 19 bases lay between the germline ends. The CDR3 loop spans 15 amino acids. CDR1 is GTSNPN, CDR2 SVGIG, per germline (reference sequence).

This sequence joins TRBV4-2 and TRBJ2-2; D gene uncertain. This CDR3 contains 14 residues. Trimming pared 1 base from V and 1 base from J, leaving 4 bases between. CDR1 and CDR2 (germline): LGHNA, YNFKEQ. CDR3 protein: CASSQGRNTGELFF. The CDR3 DNA sequence: TGTGCCAGCAGCCAAGGCAGGAACACCGGGGAGCTGTTTTTT.

The gene calls are TRBV30 and TRBJ2-1, with D maybe TRBD1 (6 bases). The CDR3 is 14 amino acids. The germline V gene encodes CDR1 GTSNPN and CDR2 SVGIG (reference sequence). Trimming removed 1 base from V and 8 bases from J, with 15 bases in between. CDR3: CAWSGTQGLHEQFF. The CDR3 bases are TGTGCCTGGAGTGGAACACAGGGTTTGCATGAGCAGTTCTTC.

CDR3 nucleotides: TGTGCCACCAGCAACGTTACAGGGGGCTATGAAAAACTGTTTTTT. Translation gives CATSNVTGGYEKLFF. The chain couples TRBV15 to TRBJ1-4; 9 positions match TRBD1. Germline V gene sequence: CDR1 LNHNV, CDR2 YYDKDF (reference sequence). V trimming: 4 bases; J trimming: 6 bases; junction bases outside the gene matches: 6. This CDR3 spans 15 amino acids.

This chain connects TRBV4-3 to TRBJ1-2; D gene ambiguous. Trimming shortened V by 0 bases and J by 1 base, and 9 bases separated the two germline ends. This CDR3 has 15 residues. CDR1 LGHNA and CDR2 YSLEER come from the germline V gene. The CDR3 coding sequence is TGCGCCAGCAGCCAAGAAGTTTCGGTTAACTATGGCTACACCTTC. It specifies CASSQEVSVNYGYTF.

The rearrangement uses TRBV7-2 and TRBJ2-1; 8 nucleotides line up with TRBD1. The germline gives CDR1 SGHTA, CDR2 FQGNSA. CDR3 length: 13 amino acids. The junction had 4 bases not matched to a gene; V was cut back by 6 bases and J by 6 bases. This CDR3 is CASRRTGPNEQFF. Here the CDR3 DNA reads TGTGCCAGCAGGAGGACAGGGCCCAATGAGCAGTTCTTC.

This clone was seen only once. The chain recombines TRBV19 with TRBJ2-2; 10 bases agree with TRBD2. The V segment lost 7 bases and the J segment 4 bases; nucleotides outside the gene matches: 9. Germline V CDR1 and CDR2: LNHDA, SQIVND (reference sequence). This CDR3 is 16 amino acids long. This chain's CDR3 is CASIPPSGGATGELFF. CDR3 bases: TGTGCCAGTATCCCCCCAAGCGGGGGGGCCACCGGGGAGCTGTTTTTT.

The chain joins TRBV12-3 or TRBV12-4 to TRBJ1-2; 9 bases line up with TRBD1. V trimming: 4 bases; J trimming: 6 bases; junction bases outside the gene matches: 3. The CDR3 runs 13 residues. The CDR3 reads CASSSTGGDGYTF. CDR3 DNA sequence: TGTGCCAGCAGTTCCACAGGGGGCGATGGCTACACCTTC.

The rearrangement uses TRBV14 and TRBJ1-1; maybe TRBD1 (5 bases). CDR3 size: 15 residues. V was cut by 1 base and J by 0 bases, with 9 bases left in between. Germline assignment: CDR1 SGHDN and CDR2 FVKESK. Here the CDR3 DNA reads TGTGCCAGCAGCCAAGTTGCAGGGATGAACACTGAAGCTTTCTTT. The encoded protein is CASSQVAGMNTEAFF.

The chain carries TRBV4-2 and TRBJ2-2; TRBD1 is a possible D gene (5 bases). Trimming removed 4 bases at V and 2 bases at J, with 17 bases between. The CDR3 runs 17 residues. Germline CDR1 is LGHNA and CDR2 is YNFKEQ. CDR3 region: CASSPGSRTRNTGELFF. The DNA for the CDR3 is TGTGCCAGCAGCCCCGGTAGCCGGACACGCAACACCGGGGAGCTGTTTTTT.

The chain has TRBV7-8 and TRBJ1-5; no firm D call. In germline, CDR1 is SGHVS, CDR2 FQNEAQ. The CDR3 extends over 14 amino acids. V lost 5 bases to trimming and J lost 5 bases, with 13 bases between them. In DNA form, the CDR3 reads TGTGCCAGCAGCCCCCTACGGACTTATCAGCCCCAGCATTTT. It codes for CASSPLRTYQPQHF.

V usage is TRBV5-1 and J usage is TRBJ1-1; the match to TRBD1 covers 7 bases. Trimming took 4 bases from V and 0 from J; bases not matched to a gene: 6. Germline CDR1 is SGHRS and CDR2 is YFSETQ. This CDR3 contains 15 residues. In DNA, the CDR3 is TGCGCCAGCAGCATGACAGGGCCCCTGAACACTGAAGCTTTCTTT. Its translation: CASSMTGPLNTEAFF.

Here the CDR3 DNA reads TGTGCCAGCTCCCTCGGGGATCCACCCCTCCACTTT. This sequence encodes CASSLGDPPLHF. The V call is TRBV18, the J call TRBJ1-6, with no clear D. Germline loops: CDR1 KGHSH, CDR2 LQKENI. Trimming left V 6 bases short and J 11 bases short, with 11 bases between. This CDR3 spans 12 amino acids.